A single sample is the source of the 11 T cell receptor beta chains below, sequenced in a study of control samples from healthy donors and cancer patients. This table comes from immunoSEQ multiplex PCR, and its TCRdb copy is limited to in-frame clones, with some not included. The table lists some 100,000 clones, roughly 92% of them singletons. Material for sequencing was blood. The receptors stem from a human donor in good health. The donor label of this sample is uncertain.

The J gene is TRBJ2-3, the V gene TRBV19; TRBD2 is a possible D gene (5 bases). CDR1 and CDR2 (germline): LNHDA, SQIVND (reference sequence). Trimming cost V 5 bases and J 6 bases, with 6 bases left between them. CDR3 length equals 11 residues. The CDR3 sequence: CASSVADTQYF. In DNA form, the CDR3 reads TGTGCCAGTAGTGTAGCGGATACGCAGTATTTT.

CDR3 amino acids: CASSLAAGDTEAFF. CDR3 in DNA: TGCGCCAGCAGCTTGGCCGCAGGGGACACTGAAGCTTTCTTT. V usage is TRBV5-1 and J usage is TRBJ1-1, with TRBD1 as a possible D gene (6 bases). The CDR3 loop spans 14 amino acids. Trimming pared 0 bases from V and 3 bases from J, leaving 9 bases between. Germline loops: CDR1 SGHRS, CDR2 YFSETQ.

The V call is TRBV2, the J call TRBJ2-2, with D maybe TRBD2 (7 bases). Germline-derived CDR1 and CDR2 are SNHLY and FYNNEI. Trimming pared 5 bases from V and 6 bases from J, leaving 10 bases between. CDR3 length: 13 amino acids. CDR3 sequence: CASSREGAGELFF. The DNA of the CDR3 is TGTGCCAGCAGTAGGGAGGGGGCCGGGGAGCTGTTTTTT.

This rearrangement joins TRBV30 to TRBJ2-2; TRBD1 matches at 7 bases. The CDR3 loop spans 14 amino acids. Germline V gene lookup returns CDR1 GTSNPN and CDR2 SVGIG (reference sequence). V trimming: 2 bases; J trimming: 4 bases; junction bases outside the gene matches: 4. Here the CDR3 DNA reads TGTGCCTGGAGTAAGACAGGGTCCACCGGGGAGCTGTTTTTT. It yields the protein CAWSKTGSTGELFF.

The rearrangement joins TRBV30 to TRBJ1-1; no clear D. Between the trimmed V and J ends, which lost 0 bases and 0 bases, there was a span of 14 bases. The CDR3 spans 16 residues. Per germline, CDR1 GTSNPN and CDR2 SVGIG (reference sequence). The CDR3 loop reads CAWSVGPKGMNTEAFF. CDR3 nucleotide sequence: TGTGCCTGGAGTGTCGGGCCAAAAGGCATGAACACTGAAGCTTTCTTT.

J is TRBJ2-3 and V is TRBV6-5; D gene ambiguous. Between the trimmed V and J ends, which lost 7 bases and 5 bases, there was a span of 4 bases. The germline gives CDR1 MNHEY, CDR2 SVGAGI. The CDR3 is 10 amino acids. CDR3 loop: CASIEDTQYF. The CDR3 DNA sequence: TGTGCCAGCATCGAAGATACGCAGTATTTT.

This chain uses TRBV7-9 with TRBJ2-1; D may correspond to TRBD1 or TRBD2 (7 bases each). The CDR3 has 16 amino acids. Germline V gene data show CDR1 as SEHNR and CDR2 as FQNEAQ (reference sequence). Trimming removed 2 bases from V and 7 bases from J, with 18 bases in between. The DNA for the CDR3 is TGTGCCAGCAGCTTAAGACAGGGTGCCGGGAGGAATGAGCAGTTCTTC. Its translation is CASSLRQGAGRNEQFF. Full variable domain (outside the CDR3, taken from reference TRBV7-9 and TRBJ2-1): DTGVSQNPRHKITKRGQNVTFRCDPISEHNRLYWYRQTLGQGPEFLTYFQNEAQLEKSRLLSDRFSAERPKGSFSTLEIQRTEQGDSAMYLCASSLRQGAGRNEQFFGPGTRLTVL.

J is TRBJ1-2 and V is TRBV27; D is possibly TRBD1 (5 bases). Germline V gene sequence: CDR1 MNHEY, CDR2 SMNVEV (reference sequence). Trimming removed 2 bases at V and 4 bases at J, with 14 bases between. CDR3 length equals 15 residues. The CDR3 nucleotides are TGTGCCAGCAGTTTAGAGGCAAGGGGCGCCTATGGCTACACCTTC. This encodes CASSLEARGAYGYTF.

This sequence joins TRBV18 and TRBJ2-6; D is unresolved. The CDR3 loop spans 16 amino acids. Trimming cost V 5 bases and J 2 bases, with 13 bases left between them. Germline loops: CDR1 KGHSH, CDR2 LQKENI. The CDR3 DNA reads TGTGCCAGCTCAGCAAAAGGATGGGCTGGGGCCAACGTCCTGACTTTC. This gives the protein CASSAKGWAGANVLTF.

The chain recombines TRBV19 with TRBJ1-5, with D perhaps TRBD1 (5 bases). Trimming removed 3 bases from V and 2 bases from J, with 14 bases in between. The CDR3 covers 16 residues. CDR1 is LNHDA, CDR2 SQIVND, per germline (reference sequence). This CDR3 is CASSIAGLGGNQPQHF. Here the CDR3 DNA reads TGTGCCAGTAGTATTGCGGGGCTCGGGGGCAATCAGCCCCAGCATTTT. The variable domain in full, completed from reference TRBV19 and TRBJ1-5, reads DGGITQSPKYLFRKEGQNVTLSCEQNLNHDAMYWYRQDPGQGLRLIYYSQIVNDFQKGDIAEGYSVSREKKESFPLTVTSAQKNPTAFYLCASSIAGLGGNQPQHFGDGTRLSIL.

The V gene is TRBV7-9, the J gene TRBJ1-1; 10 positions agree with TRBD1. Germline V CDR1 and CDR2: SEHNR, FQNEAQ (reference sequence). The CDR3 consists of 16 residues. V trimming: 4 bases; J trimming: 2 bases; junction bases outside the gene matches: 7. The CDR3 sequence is CASSSPGQGLNTEAFF. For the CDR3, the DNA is TGTGCCAGCAGCTCACCGGGACAGGGGCTAAACACTGAAGCTTTCTTT.